This TCR beta chain was found in a study of beta chain features in type 1 diabetes. Unmatched junction bases numbered 7, after V lost 5 bases and J lost 4 bases. CDR1 and CDR2 from the germline V gene are MNHEY and SVGAGI. The CDR3 has 14 residues. On this clone: Its cognate antigen is unknown.

General study results and limits: Significant though moderate, a shortening of TCRB CDR3s appeared in all four CD4+ subsets of Type 1 diabetes patients. Unsettled here was the matter of whether HLA type influences TCRB rearrangement. It was among patients, rather than healthy donors, that naive, central memory and Treg TCRB repertoires appeared more similar.

Expressed TCRB transcripts were sequenced, since all the RNA that had been isolated was reverse transcribed. Libraries were prepared by immunoSEQ multiplex PCR; TCRdb keeps only in-frame clonotypes and omits some of them. This sample has fewer than 300,000 clones, with roughly 20% found just once. This clonotype was sampled from a woman in her 40s with type 1 diabetes. This rearrangement joins TRBV6-5 to TRBJ1-2; TRBD1 matches 7 bases. The specimen was naive CD4+ T cells from blood. As DNA, the CDR3 is TGTGCCAGCAGTCCCGGACAGGTGACCTATGGCTACACCTTC. Its protein product is CASSPGQVTYGYTF.